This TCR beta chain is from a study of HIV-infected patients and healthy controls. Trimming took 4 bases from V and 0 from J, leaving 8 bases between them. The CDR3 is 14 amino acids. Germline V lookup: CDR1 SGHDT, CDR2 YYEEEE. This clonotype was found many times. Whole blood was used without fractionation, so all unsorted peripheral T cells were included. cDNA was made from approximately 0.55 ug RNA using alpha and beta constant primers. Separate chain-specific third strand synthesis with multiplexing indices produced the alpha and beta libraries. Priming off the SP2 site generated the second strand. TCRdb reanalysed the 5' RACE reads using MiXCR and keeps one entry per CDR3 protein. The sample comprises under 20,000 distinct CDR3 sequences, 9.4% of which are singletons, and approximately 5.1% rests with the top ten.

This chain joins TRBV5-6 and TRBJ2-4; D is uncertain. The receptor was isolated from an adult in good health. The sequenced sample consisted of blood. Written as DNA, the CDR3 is TGTGCCAGCAGCGTCTGGCCAGCCAAAAACATTCAGTACTTC. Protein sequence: CASSVWPAKNIQYF.